This section outlines one T cell receptor (beta chain) sequence together with its context. The antigen is unknown. Pooling covered second doses at about 4 or about 12 weeks. The CDR3 has 16 amino acids. V gave up 5 bases and J gave up 0 bases, with 13 bases separating them. Germline V gene lookup returns CDR1 SEHNR and CDR2 FQNEAQ (reference sequence). These data come from a study of T cell responses to AZD1222 COVID-19 vaccine. Using immunoSEQ multiplex PCR, the repertoire was profiled, and TCRdb retains in-frame clones only, with some absent. The repertoire holds around 160,000 clones, with around 94% as singletons. The study's findings and limits: Seropositive at baseline were only six AZD1222 recipients. There were mostly white British donors and more females than males, and clonal diversity was possibly underestimated. Spike-wide vaccine-associated CD4 TCRs dominated at 160-218 and 743-854.

This sequence originates from an adult who received the AZD1222 COVID-19 vaccine. This specimen consisted of peripheral blood, obtained 28 days after the second AZD1222 dose. This chain uses TRBV7-9 with TRBJ2-2; D call uncertain. CDR3 coding DNA: TGTGCCAGCAGCAAAGTCGGACGGACGAACACCGGGGAGCTGTTTTTT. It is translated as CASSKVGRTNTGELFF.